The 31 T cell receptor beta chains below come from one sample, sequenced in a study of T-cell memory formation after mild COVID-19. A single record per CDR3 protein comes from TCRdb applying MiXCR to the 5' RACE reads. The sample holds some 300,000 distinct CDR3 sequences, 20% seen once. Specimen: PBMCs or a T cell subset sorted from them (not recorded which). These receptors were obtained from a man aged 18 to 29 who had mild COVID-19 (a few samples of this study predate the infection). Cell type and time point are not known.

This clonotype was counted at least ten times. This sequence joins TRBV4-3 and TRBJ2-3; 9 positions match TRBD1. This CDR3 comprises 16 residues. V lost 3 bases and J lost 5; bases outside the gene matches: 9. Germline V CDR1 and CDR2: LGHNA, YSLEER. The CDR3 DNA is TGCGCCAGCAGCCATGCTCCGGGACAGGGTGAAGATACGCAGTATTTT. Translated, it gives CASSHAPGQGEDTQYF.

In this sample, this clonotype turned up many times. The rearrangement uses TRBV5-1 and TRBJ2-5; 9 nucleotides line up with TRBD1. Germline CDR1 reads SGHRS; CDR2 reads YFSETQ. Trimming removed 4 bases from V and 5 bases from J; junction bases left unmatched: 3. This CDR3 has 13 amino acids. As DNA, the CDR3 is TGCGCCAGCAGCAGAGGGACAGGGGAGACCCAGTACTTC. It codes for CASSRGTGETQYF.

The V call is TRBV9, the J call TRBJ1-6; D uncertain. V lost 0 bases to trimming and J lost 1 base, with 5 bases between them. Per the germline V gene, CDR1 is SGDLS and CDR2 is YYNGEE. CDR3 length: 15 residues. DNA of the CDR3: TGTGCCAGCAGCGTAGGGGCGTCCTATAATTCACCCCTCCACTTT. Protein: CASSVGASYNSPLHF.

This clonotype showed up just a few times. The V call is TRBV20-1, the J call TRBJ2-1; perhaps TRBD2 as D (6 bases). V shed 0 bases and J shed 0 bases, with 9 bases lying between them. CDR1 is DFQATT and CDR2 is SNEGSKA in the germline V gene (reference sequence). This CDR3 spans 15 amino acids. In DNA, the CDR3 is TGCAGTGCTAGAGAGGGGGGTCACTCCTACAATGAGCAGTTCTTC. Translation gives CSAREGGHSYNEQFF.

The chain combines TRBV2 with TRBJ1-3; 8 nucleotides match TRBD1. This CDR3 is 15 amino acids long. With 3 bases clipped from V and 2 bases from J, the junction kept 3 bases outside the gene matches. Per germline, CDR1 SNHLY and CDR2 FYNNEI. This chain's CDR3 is CASSEGTGAGNTIYF. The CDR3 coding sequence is TGTGCCAGCAGTGAGGGGACAGGAGCTGGAAACACCATATATTTT.

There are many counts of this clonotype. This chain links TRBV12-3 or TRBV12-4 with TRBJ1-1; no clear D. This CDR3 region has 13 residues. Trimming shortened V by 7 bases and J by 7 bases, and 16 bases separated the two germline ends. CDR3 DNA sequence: TGTGCCAGCACCGAGATCGTCGGGAGTGAAGCTTTCTTT. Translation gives CASTEIVGSEAFF.

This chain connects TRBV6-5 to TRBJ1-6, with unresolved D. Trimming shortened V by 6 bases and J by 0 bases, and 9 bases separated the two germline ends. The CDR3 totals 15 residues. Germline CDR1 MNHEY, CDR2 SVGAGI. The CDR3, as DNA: TGTGCCAGCAGATTACAGAGCTCCTATAATTCACCCCTCCACTTT. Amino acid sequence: CASRLQSSYNSPLHF.

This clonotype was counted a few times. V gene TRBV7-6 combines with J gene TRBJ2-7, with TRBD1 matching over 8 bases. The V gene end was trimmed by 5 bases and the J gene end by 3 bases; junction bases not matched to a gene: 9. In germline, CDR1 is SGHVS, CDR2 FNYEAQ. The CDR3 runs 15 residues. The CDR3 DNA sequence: TGTGCCAGCAGCCGAGAGACAGGGGATTTCTACGAGCAGTACGTC. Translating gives CASSRETGDFYEQYV.

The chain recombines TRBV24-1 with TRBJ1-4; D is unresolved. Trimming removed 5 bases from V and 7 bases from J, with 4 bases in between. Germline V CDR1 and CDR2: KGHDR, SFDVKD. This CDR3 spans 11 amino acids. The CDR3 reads CATSGGEKLFF. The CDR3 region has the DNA TGTGCCACCAGTGGGGGTGAAAAACTGTTTTTT.

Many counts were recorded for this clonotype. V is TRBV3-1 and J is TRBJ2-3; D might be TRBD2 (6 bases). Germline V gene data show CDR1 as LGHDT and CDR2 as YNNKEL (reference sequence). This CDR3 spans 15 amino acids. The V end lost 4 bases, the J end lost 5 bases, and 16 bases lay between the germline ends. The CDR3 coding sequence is TGTGCCAGCAGCCCGGGACTCGCTGTGGGAGATACGCAGTATTTT. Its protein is CASSPGLAVGDTQYF.

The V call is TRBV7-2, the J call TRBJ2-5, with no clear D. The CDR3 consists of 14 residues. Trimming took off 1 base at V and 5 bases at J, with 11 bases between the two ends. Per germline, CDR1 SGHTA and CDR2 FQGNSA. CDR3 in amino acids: CASSLGFTSETQYF. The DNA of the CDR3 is TGTGCCAGCAGCTTAGGATTTACGAGCGAGACCCAGTACTTC.

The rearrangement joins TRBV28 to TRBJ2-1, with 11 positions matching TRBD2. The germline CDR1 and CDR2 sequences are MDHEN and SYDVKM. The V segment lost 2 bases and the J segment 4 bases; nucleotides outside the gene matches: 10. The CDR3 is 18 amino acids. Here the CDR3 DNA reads TGTGCCAGCAGTTTAAGAGTAGCGGGGGGGCTTGGGTACAATGAGCAGTTCTTC. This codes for CASSLRVAGGLGYNEQFF.

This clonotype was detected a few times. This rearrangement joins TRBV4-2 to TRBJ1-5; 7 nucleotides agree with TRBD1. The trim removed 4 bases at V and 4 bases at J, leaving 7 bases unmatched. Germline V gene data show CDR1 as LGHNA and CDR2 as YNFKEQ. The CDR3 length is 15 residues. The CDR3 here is CASSLTGTANQPQHF. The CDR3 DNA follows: TGTGCCAGCAGCCTTACCGGGACAGCTAATCAGCCCCAGCATTTT.

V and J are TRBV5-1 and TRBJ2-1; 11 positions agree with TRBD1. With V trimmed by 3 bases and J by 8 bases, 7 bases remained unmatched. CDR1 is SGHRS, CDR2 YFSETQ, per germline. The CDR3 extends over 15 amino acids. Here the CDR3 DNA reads TGCGCCAGCAGCTCACCGGGGACAGGGGGGTATGAGCAGTTCTTC. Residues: CASSSPGTGGYEQFF.

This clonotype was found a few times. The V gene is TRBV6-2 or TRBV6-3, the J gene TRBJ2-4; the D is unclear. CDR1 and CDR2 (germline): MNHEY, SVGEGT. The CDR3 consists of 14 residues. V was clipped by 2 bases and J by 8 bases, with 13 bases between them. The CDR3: CASSYTETVDIQYF. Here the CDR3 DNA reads TGTGCCAGCAGTTACACCGAGACGGTCGACATTCAGTACTTC.

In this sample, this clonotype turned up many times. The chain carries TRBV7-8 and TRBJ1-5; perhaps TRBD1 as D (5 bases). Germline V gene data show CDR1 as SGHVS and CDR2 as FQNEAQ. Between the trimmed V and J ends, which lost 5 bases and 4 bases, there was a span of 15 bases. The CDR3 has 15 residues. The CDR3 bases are TGTGCCAGCAGCACCCGGGACGGATCTAATCAGCCCCAGCATTTT. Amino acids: CASSTRDGSNQPQHF.

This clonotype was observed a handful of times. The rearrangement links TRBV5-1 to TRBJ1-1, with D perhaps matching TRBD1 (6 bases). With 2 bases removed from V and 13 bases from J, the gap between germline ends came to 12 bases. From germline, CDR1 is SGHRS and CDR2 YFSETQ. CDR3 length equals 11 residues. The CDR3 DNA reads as TGCGCCAGCAGCTTTGAAGGGGGAAATTTCTTT. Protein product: CASSFEGGNFF.

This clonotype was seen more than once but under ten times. The CDR3 region has the DNA TGCAGTGCTAGAGATCTAAAGGGACAGGGAATTGATGAGCAGTTCTTC. Encoded protein: CSARDLKGQGIDEQFF. The chain combines TRBV20-1 with TRBJ2-1; 9 nucleotides agree with TRBD1. This CDR3 region has 16 residues. In germline, CDR1 is DFQATT, CDR2 SNEGSKA (reference sequence). The V gene end was trimmed by 0 bases and the J gene end by 8 bases; junction bases not matched to a gene: 11.

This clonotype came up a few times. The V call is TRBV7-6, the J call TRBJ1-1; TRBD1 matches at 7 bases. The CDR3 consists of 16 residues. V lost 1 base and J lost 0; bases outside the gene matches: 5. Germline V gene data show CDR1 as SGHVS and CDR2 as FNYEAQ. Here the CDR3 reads CASSLDRGLMNTEAFF. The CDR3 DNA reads TGTGCCAGCAGCTTAGACAGGGGACTTATGAACACTGAAGCTTTCTTT.

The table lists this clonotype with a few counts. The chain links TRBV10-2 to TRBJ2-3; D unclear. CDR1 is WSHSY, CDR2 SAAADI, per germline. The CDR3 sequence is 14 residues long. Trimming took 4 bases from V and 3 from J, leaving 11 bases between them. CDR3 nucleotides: TGCGCCAGCAGTGTGTCGCACCTTACAGATACGCAGTATTTT. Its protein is CASSVSHLTDTQYF.

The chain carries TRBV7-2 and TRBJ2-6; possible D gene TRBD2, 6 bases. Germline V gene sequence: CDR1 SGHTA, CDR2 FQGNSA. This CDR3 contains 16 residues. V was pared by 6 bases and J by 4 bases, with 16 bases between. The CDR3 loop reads CASRTLLASGANVLTF. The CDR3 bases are TGTGCCAGCAGGACCCTTCTAGCGTCCGGGGCCAACGTCCTGACTTTC.

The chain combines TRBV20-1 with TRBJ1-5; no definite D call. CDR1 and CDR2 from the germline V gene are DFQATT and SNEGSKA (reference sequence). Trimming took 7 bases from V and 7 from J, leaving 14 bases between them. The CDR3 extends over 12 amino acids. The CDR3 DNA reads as TGCAGTGGCGTGTCTGGATCGCAGCCCCAGCATTTT. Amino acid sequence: CSGVSGSQPQHF.

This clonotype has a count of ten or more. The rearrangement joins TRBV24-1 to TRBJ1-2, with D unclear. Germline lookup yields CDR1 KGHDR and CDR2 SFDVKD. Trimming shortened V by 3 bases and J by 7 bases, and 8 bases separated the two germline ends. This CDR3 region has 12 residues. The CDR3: CATSDRTSGYTF. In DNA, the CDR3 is TGTGCCACCAGTGATCGGACGTCTGGCTACACCTTC.

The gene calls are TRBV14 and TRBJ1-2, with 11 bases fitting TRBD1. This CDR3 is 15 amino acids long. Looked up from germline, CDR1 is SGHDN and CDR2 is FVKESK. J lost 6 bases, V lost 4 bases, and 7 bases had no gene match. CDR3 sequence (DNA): TGTGCCAGCAGCCTGAATGGACAGGGGGCAAATGGCTACACCTTC. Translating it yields CASSLNGQGANGYTF.

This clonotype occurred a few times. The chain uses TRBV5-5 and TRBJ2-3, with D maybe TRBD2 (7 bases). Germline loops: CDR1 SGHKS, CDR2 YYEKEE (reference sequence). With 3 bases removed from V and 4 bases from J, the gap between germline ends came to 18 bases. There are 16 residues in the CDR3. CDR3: CASSSLRGGGSDTQYF. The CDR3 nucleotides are TGTGCCAGCAGCTCCCTGCGGGGCGGGGGCTCAGATACGCAGTATTTT.

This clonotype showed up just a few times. This chain's CDR3 is CASSLEILGQETQYF. CDR3 DNA sequence: TGCGCCAGCAGCTTGGAAATACTGGGACAAGAGACCCAGTACTTC. V is TRBV5-1 and J is TRBJ2-5; D call uncertain. Germline lookup yields CDR1 SGHRS and CDR2 YFSETQ. The length of the CDR3 is 15 residues. Trimming removed 0 bases at V and 2 bases at J, with 11 bases between. Full variable domain (rest looked up from reference TRBV5-1 and TRBJ2-5): KAGVTQTPRYLIKTRGQQVTLSCSPISGHRSVSWYQQTPGQGLQFLFEYFSETQRNKGNFPGRFSGRQFSNSRSEMNVSTLELGDSALYLCASSLEILGQETQYFGPGTRLLVL.

The CDR3, as DNA: TGCAGTATCAGTCCGGGGGATTATAGCAATCAGCCCCAGCATTTT. Encoded protein: CSISPGDYSNQPQHF. The chain uses TRBV20-1 and TRBJ1-5; tentatively, D is TRBD1 (5 bases). Looked up from germline, CDR1 is DFQATT and CDR2 is SNEGSKA (reference sequence). This CDR3 is 15 amino acids long. The V gene lost 8 bases and the J gene lost 0 bases, with 17 bases spanning the gap.

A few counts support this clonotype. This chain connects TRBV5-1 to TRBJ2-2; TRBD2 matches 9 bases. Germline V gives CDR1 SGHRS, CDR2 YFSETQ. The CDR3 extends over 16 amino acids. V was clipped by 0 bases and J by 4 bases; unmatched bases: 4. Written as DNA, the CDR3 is TGCGCCAGCAGCTTGGTTTCAGCGGGGGGCACCGGGGAGCTGTTTTTT. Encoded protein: CASSLVSAGGTGELFF.

The CDR3 DNA reads as TGTGCCAGCAGTTTTTTGGACAGGGGCTATGGCTACACCTTC. Translation: CASSFLDRGYGYTF. V usage is TRBV28 and J usage is TRBJ1-2; the match to TRBD1 covers 9 bases. Germline V CDR1 and CDR2: MDHEN, SYDVKM. The CDR3 covers 14 residues. Trimming cost V 3 bases and J 4 bases; bases outside gene matches: 3.

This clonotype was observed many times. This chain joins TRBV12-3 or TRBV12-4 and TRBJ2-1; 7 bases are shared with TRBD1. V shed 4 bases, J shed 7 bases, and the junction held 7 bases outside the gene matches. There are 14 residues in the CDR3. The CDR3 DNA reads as TGTGCCAGCAGTTCTAGGACAGGCGGGAATGAGCAGTTCTTC. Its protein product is CASSSRTGGNEQFF.

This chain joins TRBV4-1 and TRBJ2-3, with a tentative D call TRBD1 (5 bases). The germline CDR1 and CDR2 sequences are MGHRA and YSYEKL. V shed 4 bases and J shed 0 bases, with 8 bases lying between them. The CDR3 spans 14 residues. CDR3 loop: CASSPRASTDTQYF. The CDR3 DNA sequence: TGCGCCAGCAGCCCCAGGGCTAGCACAGATACGCAGTATTTT.